This entry describes one TCR beta chain. Germline CDR1 is SGHTA and CDR2 is FQGNSA. Germline trimming cut 1 base from V and 2 bases from J; bases unmatched to any gene: 6. This CDR3 spans 16 amino acids. This record belongs to a study of blood T cell repertoires in COVID-19. Study at large: The study drew acute and convalescent COVID-19 samples from the United States, Italy and Spain.

Cohorts were determined from participant-reported clinical history. Data came from immunoSEQ multiplex PCR; TCRdb stores just in-frame clones and leaves some out. In the table there are around 250,000 clones, 65% to 90% of which are singletons. The TCR sequence derives from a woman in her forties or fifties with acute COVID-19. Material: PBMCs or T cells enriched from blood (not recorded which). V and J are TRBV7-2 and TRBJ2-5; 8 positions match TRBD2. CDR3: CASSLGSGAEQETQYF. The CDR3 DNA reads as TGTGCCAGCAGCTTAGGTAGCGGGGCGGAACAAGAGACCCAGTACTTC.